This T cell receptor (beta chain) is drawn from a study of blood T cell repertoires in COVID-19. Study background: Sites in the United States, Italy and Spain provided acute and convalescent COVID-19 samples.

CDR3 size: 12 residues. Germline V lookup: CDR1 ENHRY, CDR2 SYGVKD. With respect to this clone: A junction boundary mismatches the germline segment, possibly from a read error.

Per the authors' pipeline: From reference gene primer amplification, estimates of nucleated cell counts were derived. Method: immunoSEQ multiplex PCR; TCRdb's copy keeps in-frame clones and lacks some. The DNA was the basis for D and trimming; V, J and clone size are from that table. The table includes approximately 300,000 clones, 90% detected once. The source material was peripheral blood. The V and J genes are TRBV10-3 and TRBJ2-1; 7 bases agree with TRBD2. This TCR was recovered from a woman in her forties with COVID-19, enrolled during active disease. For the CDR3, the DNA is TGTGCCATCAGTGAGTCGCTAGCGGCTTCGGTCTTC. It specifies CAISESLAASVF.